Each of the 32 T cell receptor beta chains below was sequenced from the same sample in a study of blood T cell repertoires in COVID-19. Sequenced by immunoSEQ multiplex PCR; TCRdb stores in-frame clones only, minus some. The sample yields 45,000 to 65,000 clones, approximately 88% seen once. Sequencing was carried out using peripheral blood. The receptors derive from a man between 25 and 39 years old with COVID-19, enrolled during active disease.

The chain joins TRBV19 to TRBJ2-7; 10 positions match TRBD2. CDR1 is LNHDA and CDR2 is SQIVND in the germline V gene (reference sequence). This CDR3 contains 14 residues. V lost 6 bases, J lost 5 bases, and 7 bases stayed unmatched. The CDR3 loop is CASSPSGRANEQYF. In nucleotides, the CDR3 is TGTGCCAGTAGCCCGAGCGGGAGGGCAAACGAGCAGTACTTC.

A few counts support this clone. The chain has TRBV7-2 and TRBJ2-2, with 8 bases fitting TRBD2. CDR3 length: 17 residues. Germline V lookup: CDR1 SGHTA, CDR2 FQGNSA. V dropped 5 bases and J dropped 2; count of bases not matched to a gene: 10. The CDR3 DNA reads TGTGCCAGCAGCGCGCCCCGGGGGGGACCAAACACCGGGGAGCTGTTTTTT. It codes for CASSAPRGGPNTGELFF.

By share, this clone counts as medium-sized. This rearrangement joins TRBV28 to TRBJ1-1; 9 bases map to TRBD1. CDR3 length equals 14 residues. From germline, CDR1 is MDHEN and CDR2 SYDVKM. The V gene end was trimmed by 4 bases and the J gene end by 11 bases; junction bases not matched to a gene: 11. The chain's CDR3 is CASSSGQGFLRAFF. The CDR3 nucleotides read TGTGCCAGCAGTTCGGGACAGGGTTTCCTAAGGGCTTTCTTT.

This chain links TRBV6-1 with TRBJ1-2; D call uncertain. CDR1 is MNHNS, CDR2 SASEGT, per germline. The CDR3 covers 16 residues. V was trimmed by 1 base and J by 3 bases, leaving 15 bases between them. The CDR3 coding sequence is TGTGCCAGCAGTGAAGTAGGTCGCAGGTTGGACTATGGCTACACCTTC. Residues: CASSEVGRRLDYGYTF.

CDR3: CASSSTTGGNGNEQFF. In nucleotides, the CDR3 is TGTGCCAGCAGCTCGACGACAGGGGGCAACGGGAATGAGCAGTTCTTC. The chain couples TRBV11-1 to TRBJ2-1, with TRBD1 matching over 10 bases. Germline V lookup: CDR1 SGHAT, CDR2 FQDESV (reference sequence). V gave up 4 bases and J gave up 7 bases; unmatched junction bases: 10. The CDR3 spans 16 residues. The whole variable domain, remainder taken from reference TRBV11-1 and TRBJ2-1, is EAEVAQSPRYKITEKSQAVAFWCDPISGHATLYWYRQILGQGPELLVQFQDESVVDDSQLPKDRFSAERLKGVDSTLKIQPAELGDSAMYLCASSSTTGGNGNEQFFGPGTRLTVL.

The rearrangement joins TRBV6-8 to TRBJ1-6; maybe TRBD1 (5 bases). Trimming pared 6 bases from V and 7 bases from J, leaving 19 bases between. CDR1 and CDR2 (germline): MNHGY, SAAAGT. CDR3 length equals 16 residues. CDR3 in DNA: TGTGCCAGCAGCTCCCAGGGTGAGCAGCGAAATTCACCCCTCCACTTT. This encodes CASSSQGEQRNSPLHF.

This clone showed up just a few times. The rearrangement joins TRBV6-6 to TRBJ1-5; TRBD1 is a possible D gene (5 bases). CDR3 length: 14 amino acids. Trimming removed 8 bases from V and 0 bases from J, with 11 bases in between. Germline V gives CDR1 MNHNY, CDR2 SVGAGI (reference sequence). The CDR3: CASGSGYSNQPQHF. DNA of the CDR3: TGTGCCAGCGGCTCAGGGTATAGCAATCAGCCCCAGCATTTT.

The rearrangement uses TRBV9 and TRBJ2-2; TRBD1 matches at 9 bases. The ends lost 6 bases at V and 7 bases at J; junction bases unmatched: 10. CDR3 size: 15 residues. From germline, CDR1 is SGDLS and CDR2 YYNGEE. As DNA, the CDR3 is TGTGCCAGCACCCGCAGACAGGGGGAAAACGGGGAGCTGTTTTTT. This gives the protein CASTRRQGENGELFF.

The chain employs TRBV28 and TRBJ2-5; 7 bases fit TRBD1. The CDR3 runs 13 residues. The V and J ends lost 5 bases and 5 bases, in that order; junction bases with no gene match: 5. Germline CDR1 and CDR2: MDHEN and SYDVKM. The CDR3 region is CASSRTGMETQYF. For the CDR3, the DNA is TGTGCCAGCAGTCGGACAGGAATGGAGACCCAGTACTTC. Looking up the rest from reference TRBV28 and TRBJ2-5 gives the full variable domain: DVKVTQSSRYLVKRTGEKVFLECVQDMDHENMFWYRQDPGLGLRLIYFSYDVKMKEKGDIPEGYSVSREKKERFSLILESASTNQTSMYLCASSRTGMETQYFGPGTRLLVL.

J is TRBJ1-1 and V is TRBV28; tentative D call: TRBD1 (5 bases). V lost 1 base and J lost 5, with 11 bases in between. The CDR3 runs 14 residues. Germline V gene data show CDR1 as MDHEN and CDR2 as SYDVKM. The CDR3 DNA sequence: TGTGCCAGCAGTTTATTGGGGTCAGGGACTGAAGCTTTCTTT. Translated, it gives CASSLLGSGTEAFF.

CDR3 DNA: TGCAGCGTTGCCCTACAGGGTGGAAACACCATATATTTT. The encoded protein is CSVALQGGNTIYF. The chain links TRBV29-1 to TRBJ1-3; TRBD1 is a possible D gene (6 bases). V was clipped by 4 bases and J by 3 bases, with 10 bases between them. The CDR3 consists of 13 residues. CDR1 is SQVTM and CDR2 is ANQGSEA in the germline V gene.

A remark on this clone: The sample contains more than one DNA sequence encoding this CDR3. This chain links TRBV6-5 with TRBJ2-5, with D perhaps matching TRBD1 (6 bases). Germline V gene lookup returns CDR1 MNHEY and CDR2 SVGAGI. CDR3 length equals 14 residues. The V end was cut by 0 bases, the J end by 2 bases, with 7 bases between. CDR3 DNA: TGTGCCAGCAGTTACTCGACAGGTCAAGAGACCCAGTACTTC. This sequence encodes CASSYSTGQETQYF.

This rearrangement joins TRBV25-1 to TRBJ1-5, with D hard to call. The CDR3 is 14 amino acids. The V and J ends lost 3 bases and 7 bases respectively, with 13 bases between them. Germline-derived CDR1 and CDR2 are MGHDK and SYGVNS. CDR3 in amino acids: CASSDVGSGQPQHF. In DNA form, the CDR3 reads TGTGCCAGCAGTGACGTTGGGTCGGGGCAGCCCCAGCATTTT.

The chain carries TRBV7-3 and TRBJ1-2; D might be TRBD1 (6 bases). The CDR3 runs 15 residues. V was shortened by 2 bases and J by 8 bases, with 18 bases between the two germline ends. The germline V gene encodes CDR1 SGHTA and CDR2 FQGTGA. DNA for the CDR3: TGTGCCAGCAGCTTATTAGGGGGAGTTCAAGGCGGCTACACCTTC. It codes for CASSLLGGVQGGYTF. Combining the CDR3 with reference TRBV7-3 and TRBJ1-2 gives the whole variable domain GAGVSQTPSNKVTEKGKYVELRCDPISGHTALYWYRQSLGQGPEFLIYFQGTGAADDSGLPNDRFFAVRPEGSVSTLKIQRTERGDSAVYLCASSLLGGVQGGYTFGSGTRLTVV.

The chain links TRBV10-3 to TRBJ2-2; TRBD2 agrees at 12 bases. There are 16 residues in the CDR3. Germline V gene lookup returns CDR1 ENHRY and CDR2 SYGVKD. V was clipped by 4 bases and J by 2 bases; unmatched bases: 2. The CDR3 DNA is TGTGCCATCAGTGGGACTAGCGGGGCCAACACCGGGGAGCTGTTTTTT. Amino acid sequence: CAISGTSGANTGELFF.

The V call is TRBV27, the J call TRBJ2-1; D perhaps matches TRBD2 (7 bases). Trimming left V 7 bases short and J 6 bases short, with 13 bases between. The germline CDR1 and CDR2 sequences are MNHEY and SMNVEV (reference sequence). This CDR3 contains 13 residues. The CDR3 loop reads CASINREGNEQFF. The CDR3 DNA reads as TGTGCCAGCATCAACAGGGAGGGCAATGAGCAGTTCTTC.

V usage is TRBV19 and J usage is TRBJ1-5; TRBD1 is a possible D gene (6 bases). The V and J ends lost 2 bases and 3 bases respectively, with 14 bases between them. Per germline, CDR1 LNHDA and CDR2 SQIVND (reference sequence). This CDR3 has 16 amino acids. CDR3 in amino acids: CASSISSGHLNQPQHF. CDR3 nucleotides: TGTGCCAGTAGTATAAGTTCGGGACACCTCAATCAGCCCCAGCATTTT.

The chain employs TRBV20-1 and TRBJ2-5; D not certain. Germline CDR1 reads DFQATT; CDR2 reads SNEGSKA (reference sequence). The CDR3 consists of 11 residues. Trimming shortened V by 6 bases and J by 2 bases, and 7 bases separated the two germline ends. CDR3 loop: CSALIQETQYF. The CDR3 nucleotides read TGCAGTGCCCTTATTCAAGAGACCCAGTACTTC.

The CDR3 DNA sequence: TGTGCCAGCAGTCACCACCCCCGGGACTCTGGCTACACCTTC. Translation gives CASSHHPRDSGYTF. This sequence joins TRBV6-1 and TRBJ1-2; a weak D match, TRBD1 (5 bases). There are 14 residues in the CDR3. Germline V gene lookup returns CDR1 MNHNS and CDR2 SASEGT. The germline V and J ends were trimmed by 5 bases and 7 bases, with 17 bases remaining between them.

This chain uses TRBV2 with TRBJ1-1; 9 bases are shared with TRBD1. This CDR3 comprises 14 residues. Germline loops: CDR1 SNHLY, CDR2 FYNNEI. V was clipped by 6 bases and J by 2 bases; unmatched bases: 4. The chain's CDR3 is CASSRGQGNTEAFF. The CDR3, as DNA: TGTGCCAGCAGCCGGGGACAGGGCAACACTGAAGCTTTCTTT.

The CDR3 protein is CASSATTENYGYTF. For the CDR3, the DNA is TGTGCCAGCAGCGCTACGACAGAGAACTATGGCTACACCTTC. This chain links TRBV7-2 with TRBJ1-2, with D possibly matching TRBD1 (5 bases). CDR1 SGHTA and CDR2 FQGNSA come from the germline V gene. Trimming shortened V by 5 bases and J by 2 bases, and 12 bases separated the two germline ends. The CDR3 is 14 residues long.

V gene TRBV14 combines with J gene TRBJ2-7; TRBD1 is a possible D gene (6 bases). The CDR3 is made up of 16 amino acids. Per germline, CDR1 SGHDN and CDR2 FVKESK. V lost 0 bases, J lost 3 bases, and 15 bases lay in between. The CDR3, as DNA: TGTGCCAGCAGCCAAGAGTCCGTCAGGGGTCACTACGAGCAGTACTTC. Translation gives CASSQESVRGHYEQYF.

V and J are TRBV19 and TRBJ1-1; 8 nucleotides agree with TRBD1. Trimming at V came to 3 bases and at J to 2 bases, leaving 17 bases not matched to a gene. CDR1 and CDR2 (germline): LNHDA, SQIVND (reference sequence). CDR3 length equals 19 residues. CDR3 in amino acids: CASSITFGTGNPHNTEAFF. CDR3 nucleotides: TGTGCCAGTAGTATTACCTTCGGGACAGGAAATCCTCATAACACTGAAGCTTTCTTT.

This clone was counted once. This chain joins TRBV28 and TRBJ1-5; possible D gene TRBD1, 6 bases. CDR3 length: 12 residues. Trimming removed 7 bases at V and 4 bases at J, with 8 bases between. Germline values: CDR1 MDHEN, CDR2 SYDVKM. CDR3 loop: CASTRGNQPQHF. In nucleotides, the CDR3 is TGTGCCAGCACGAGGGGGAATCAGCCCCAGCATTTT.

The V and J genes are TRBV4-3 and TRBJ1-6, with TRBD1 matching over 12 bases. Germline V gene lookup returns CDR1 LGHNA and CDR2 YSLEER. CDR3 length equals 17 residues. V lost 4 bases and J lost 7; bases outside the gene matches: 8. In nucleotides, the CDR3 is TGCGCCAGCAGCCCCGGGACAGGGGGCGCGTCCAATTCACCCCTCCACTTT. This sequence encodes CASSPGTGGASNSPLHF.

This clone was detected once. The chain employs TRBV6-5 and TRBJ1-5, with a weak D call TRBD1 (5 bases). The germline V gene encodes CDR1 MNHEY and CDR2 SVGAGI. Trimming took off 2 bases at V and 4 bases at J, with 12 bases between the two ends. The CDR3 sequence is 15 residues long. CDR3 coding DNA: TGTGCCAGCAGTTACGTCAGGGAGGGGAATCAGCCCCAGCATTTT. It encodes CASSYVREGNQPQHF.

This rearrangement joins TRBV10-3 to TRBJ2-1; D is possibly TRBD2 (5 bases). V lost 4 bases, J lost 0 bases, and 13 bases lay in between. CDR3 length equals 16 residues. CDR1 and CDR2 from the germline V gene are ENHRY and SYGVKD. In nucleotides, the CDR3 is TGTGCCATCAGTGGTTTTCAGCGGAGCTCCTACAATGAGCAGTTCTTC. Translation: CAISGFQRSSYNEQFF.

As regards this clone: This same CDR3 is encoded by further DNA sequences in the sample. This chain links TRBV27 with TRBJ2-7; 8 nucleotides line up with TRBD1. Trimming took 4 bases from V and 2 from J; bases not matched to a gene: 31. Germline V gene data show CDR1 as MNHEY and CDR2 as SMNVEV (reference sequence). The CDR3 runs to 23 residues. The DNA for the CDR3 is TGTGCCAGCAGTTCGACAGGGGCCGACGACGACTGGAGCGCCTCGCGACGGCCCTACGAGCAGTACTTC. Translation gives CASSSTGADDDWSASRRPYEQYF.

This chain connects TRBV27 to TRBJ1-5, with D possibly being TRBD1 (6 bases). Germline V gene data show CDR1 as MNHEY and CDR2 as SMNVEV (reference sequence). The CDR3 is made up of 14 amino acids. V lost 4 bases to trimming and J lost 7 bases, with 14 bases between them. In nucleotides, the CDR3 is TGTGCCAGCAGTTCTCAGGGGTTAGGCCAGCCCCAGCATTTT. It yields the protein CASSSQGLGQPQHF.

The chain employs TRBV5-6 and TRBJ2-1; 12 positions match TRBD2. The CDR3 is 19 amino acids. Germline CDR1 SGHDT, CDR2 YYEEEE. The trim removed 3 bases at V and 4 bases at J, leaving 14 bases unmatched. CDR3 nucleotides: TGTGCCAGCAGCTCTCCCCTAGCGGGAGGGATTACAGGTTACAATGAGCAGTTCTTC. Its translation is CASSSPLAGGITGYNEQFF.

The CDR3 coding sequence is TGTGCCAGCAGTACCTGGACTAGCGGCTACAATGAGCAGTTCTTC. As protein: CASSTWTSGYNEQFF. The rearrangement links TRBV28 to TRBJ2-1, with 10 bases identical to TRBD2. The germline V gene encodes CDR1 MDHEN and CDR2 SYDVKM. V shed 5 bases and J 3 bases; nucleotides not matched to a gene: 4. The length of the CDR3 is 15 residues.

In this sample, this clone turned up once. V is TRBV12-3 or TRBV12-4 and J is TRBJ2-7; D gene ambiguous. The CDR3 has 11 amino acids. Trimming stripped 1 base from V and 6 bases from J, with 4 bases between. The CDR3 loop reads CASSLGSEQYF. The CDR3 region has the DNA TGTGCCAGCAGTTTAGGGAGCGAGCAGTACTTC.